Here is one T cell receptor (beta chain) with its context. Its cognate antigen is unknown. The record originates from a study of metastatic and nonmetastatic thyroid tumors. The overall study: Thyroid patients, malignant and benign, had repertoires compared across blood and tumor or nodule tissue.

Study results and caveats: The study reportedly found significantly higher TCR beta diversity in malignant thyroid tumors than benign nodules, in blood and tumor.

Germline V gives CDR1 MGHRA, CDR2 YSYEKL. There are 15 residues in the CDR3. Source study methods: Clinicopathological groups supplied CDR3 differences that were used to build a distant-metastasis classifier for papillary thyroid cancer. TCRdb re-analyzed the PCR reads through MiXCR. The V and J calls here are based on TCRdb, not the publication. The sample includes approximately 12,000 clones, 20% to 25% of them seen just once. Before thyroid surgery, none of the patients had received any treatment. Sequencing was performed on blood. The chain combines TRBV4-1 with TRBJ2-7, with 8 bases identical to TRBD2. The sequence derives from a female donor with papillary thyroid cancer or a benign thyroid nodule (not recorded which). Some clones in this sample may be carry-over from other donors' samples. The CDR3 DNA sequence: TGCGCCAGCAGCTTTGTGACGGGGGGGCACGGGGAGCAGTACGTA. This sequence encodes CASSFVTGGHGEQYV.